This TCR beta chain is drawn from a study of shared T cell receptors in the human thymus (dated by TCRdb to the early 2020s). Looking at the study overall: The study examined how the human thymus generates shared, self-reactive T-cell receptor alpha chains.

A note on this clone: Its antigen has not been determined. No base quality values were provided; no much bigger clone lies one nucleotide off.

Unmatched junction bases come to 12, with V trimmed by 0 bases and J by 2 bases. There are 19 amino acids in the CDR3, from cysteine to phenylalanine inclusive. Just the 57-base CDR3 DNA is kept, in frame starting at base 1. CDR1 and CDR2, looked up from the germline V gene, are SGHAT and FQNNGV. Library method: the immunoSEQ multiplex PCR assay. TCRdb limited this immuneACCESS table to in-frame rearrangements with V and J called. A share of clones is missing; checked studies link under half to unresolved V genes, and the rest is unexplained. This sample lists 720,000 or so clones; approximately 83% were detected once. Roughly 0.01% of the sample goes to the ten largest clones. The same sample was also studied in work on human thymus T cells. As the second study states: Immunologically healthy infants undergoing open corrective cardiac surgery for congenital heart defects in Finland were used as donors. Thymus tissue was obtained as surgical resects removed during corrective cardiac surgery. Usage of V and J gene segments appeared to be biased in both the thymic and the peripheral blood repertoires. The related research found that thymic TCR repertoires overlapped highly between unrelated individuals. The study characterized TCR alpha and beta repertoires from seven to nine infant thymus samples and a few related peripheral blood samples. The infant donors were roughly 6 to 244 days old, and the cohort included six or seven males and two females. Thymocytes were mechanically released from the tissue and were stored as pellets of 10-30 million cells at -70 degrees C. A QIAsymphony instrument was used to extract genomic DNA from frozen cell pellets. The immunoSEQ multiplex PCR assay was used to amplify the TCRB and TCRAD loci from a standardized amount of quality-controlled genomic DNA. Amplicons spanned the V(D)J region at a length sufficient to cover the CDR3 and identify V and J genes. The amplicons were sequenced on an Illumina platform via the commercial immunoSEQ service. Primer bias and sequencing errors were corrected as previously described, and TCRAD and TCRB were defined on the basis of the IMGT database. immunoSEQ Analyzer 3.0 and VDJTools were used for repertoire analysis, which covered basic statistics, V/J segment usage, diversity estimates, rarefaction and pairwise overlap. To estimate diversity, the Chao1, ChaoE, Efron-Thisted, Shannon and inverse Simpson indices were applied, and diversity was also estimated on datasets down-sampled to the smallest sample. Repertoire overlap was determined by strict matching of CDR3 nucleotide sequence, V gene and J gene, and Jaccard-based multidimensional scaling clustering was applied. On average, approximately 800,000 unique TCRB clonotypes were obtained from thymus samples, compared with 70,000 to 90,000 from blood samples.

The chain joins TRBV11-2 to TRBJ2-3, and 9 junction bases match TRBD1. This sequence originates from a girl under three years old with a congenital heart defect. Donor details come from another sample of the same person, matched by shared clones. Sequenced: thymocytes. The nucleotide sequence reads as follows: TGTGCCAGCAGCTTAGATATGGGTCTAGGGACAGGGACCACAGATACGCAGTATTTT. Its protein is CASSLDMGLGTGTTDTQYF.